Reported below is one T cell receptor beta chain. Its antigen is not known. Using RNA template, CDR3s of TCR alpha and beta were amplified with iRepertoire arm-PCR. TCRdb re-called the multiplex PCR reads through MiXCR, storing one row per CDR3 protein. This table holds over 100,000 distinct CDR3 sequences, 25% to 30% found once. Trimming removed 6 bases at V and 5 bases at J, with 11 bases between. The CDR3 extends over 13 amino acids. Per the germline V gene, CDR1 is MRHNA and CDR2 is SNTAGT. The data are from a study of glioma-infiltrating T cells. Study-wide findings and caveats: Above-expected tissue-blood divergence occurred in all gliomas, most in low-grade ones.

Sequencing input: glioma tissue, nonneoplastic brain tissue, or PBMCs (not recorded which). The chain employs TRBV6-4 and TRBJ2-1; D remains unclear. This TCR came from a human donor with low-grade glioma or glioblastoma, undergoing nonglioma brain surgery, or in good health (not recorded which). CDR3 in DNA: TGTGCCAGCAGCCTCGAAATCAACAATGAGCAGTTCTTC. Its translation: CASSLEINNEQFF.